This entry describes one T cell receptor (beta chain). The antigen is undetermined. This sample was taken from a study of cytomegalovirus exposure and HLA in healthy donors. Primers included in the PCR were 60 Vbeta and 13 Jbeta primers. Repertoires were generated with immunoSEQ multiplex PCR, while TCRdb's copy carries only in-frame clones and drops some. The sample has about 160,000 clones, more than 60% seen once; the top ten hold about 4.5%. This CDR3 has 15 residues. V was clipped by 6 bases and J by 4 bases; unmatched bases: 8. From germline, CDR1 is MNHEY and CDR2 SMNVEV (reference sequence). Whole-study results and caveats: Exclusion applied to some V segments, including TRBV6-2 and TRBV6-3, as they were indistinguishable. It was taken for granted in presence/absence analyses that sequencing depth across donors was roughly uniform. HLA-A and HLA-B allele assignments for most subjects were reportedly predicted accurately using TCR beta sequences.

The TCR comes from a man aged 35-49 years in good health and CMV-seronegative. The chain combines TRBV27 with TRBJ2-7; TRBD2 matches at 11 bases. What was sequenced was PBMCs. The DNA of the CDR3 is TGTGCCAGCAGGGCGACTAGCGGGATAGTGTACGAGCAGTACTTC. Its protein product is CASRATSGIVYEQYF.